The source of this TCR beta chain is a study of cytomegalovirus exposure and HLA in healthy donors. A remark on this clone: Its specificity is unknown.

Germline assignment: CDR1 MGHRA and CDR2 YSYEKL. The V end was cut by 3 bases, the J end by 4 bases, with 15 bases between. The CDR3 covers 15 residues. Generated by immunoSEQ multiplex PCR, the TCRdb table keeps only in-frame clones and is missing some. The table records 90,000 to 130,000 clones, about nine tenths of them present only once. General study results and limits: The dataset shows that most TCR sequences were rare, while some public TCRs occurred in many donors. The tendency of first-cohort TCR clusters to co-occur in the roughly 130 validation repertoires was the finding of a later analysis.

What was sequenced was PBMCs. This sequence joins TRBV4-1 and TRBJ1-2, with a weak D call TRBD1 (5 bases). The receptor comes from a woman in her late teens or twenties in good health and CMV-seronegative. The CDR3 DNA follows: TGCGCCAGCAGCCATCCACAGCGGGGCCTCTATGGCTACACCTTC. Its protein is CASSHPQRGLYGYTF.